One and the same sample provided the 11 T cell receptor beta chains below, sequenced in a study of OX40 agonist ivuxolimab in advanced cancers. TCRdb keeps only in-frame clones here, not all; method: immunoSEQ multiplex PCR. This table holds about 73,000 clones, around 90% found once. This specimen was CD4+ or CD8+ T cells sorted from blood, taken in a trial of the OX40 agonist ivuxolimab. These receptors all come from an adult with an advanced solid tumor such as melanoma, head and neck, liver or kidney cancer.

V gene TRBV4-2 combines with J gene TRBJ2-1; no definite D call. The CDR3 spans 11 residues. Trimming took 4 bases from V and 5 from J, leaving 3 bases between them. Germline assignment: CDR1 LGHNA and CDR2 YNFKEQ. The CDR3 sequence: CASSLNNEQFF. The CDR3, as DNA: TGTGCCAGCAGCCTCAACAATGAGCAGTTCTTC.

The chain employs TRBV27 and TRBJ2-1, with 9 bases that match TRBD1. Germline values: CDR1 MNHEY, CDR2 SMNVEV (reference sequence). The trim removed 1 base at V and 1 base at J, leaving 2 bases unmatched. The length of the CDR3 is 16 residues. The CDR3 DNA reads as TGTGCCAGCAGTTTATGGGGGACAGGGTCCTACAATGAGCAGTTCTTC. This encodes CASSLWGTGSYNEQFF.

The chain employs TRBV5-6 and TRBJ2-1; D is possibly TRBD2 (5 bases). CDR1 and CDR2 (germline): SGHDT, YYEEEE. V shed 3 bases and J shed 4 bases, with 11 bases lying between them. The CDR3 is 14 residues long. DNA of the CDR3: TGTGCCAGCAGCTCCCCGGGGTGGTACAATGAGCAGTTCTTC. Translating gives CASSSPGWYNEQFF.

The chain couples TRBV18 to TRBJ2-7; D uncertain. This CDR3 is 13 amino acids long. Trimming took 0 bases from V and 3 from J, leaving 6 bases between them. Germline V lookup: CDR1 KGHSH, CDR2 LQKENI. CDR3: CASSPPDGYEQYF. In DNA form, the CDR3 reads TGTGCCAGCTCACCACCGGACGGCTACGAGCAGTACTTC.

The chain uses TRBV2 and TRBJ1-3, with D unclear. Per the germline V gene, CDR1 is SNHLY and CDR2 is FYNNEI. The germline V and J ends were trimmed by 6 bases and 3 bases, with 15 bases remaining between them. This CDR3 has 15 residues. DNA of the CDR3: TGTGCCAGCAGCCCAGGCCCCTACCTTGGAAACACCATATATTTT. Protein: CASSPGPYLGNTIYF. The complete variable domain, with remaining parts taken from reference TRBV2 and TRBJ1-3, reads EPEVTQTPSHQVTQMGQEVILRCVPISNHLYFYWYRQILGQKVEFLVSFYNNEISEKSEIFDDQFSVERPDGSNFTLKIRSTKLEDSAMYFCASSPGPYLGNTIYFGEGSWLTVV.

The rearrangement joins TRBV27 to TRBJ2-3; D is tentatively TRBD1 or TRBD2 (6 bases each). V lost 1 base and J lost 1, with 12 bases in between. Germline V gene lookup returns CDR1 MNHEY and CDR2 SMNVEV (reference sequence). The CDR3 has 16 amino acids. The chain's CDR3 is CASSLLGGGGTDTQYF. As DNA, the CDR3 is TGTGCCAGCAGTTTATTGGGGGGCGGCGGCACAGATACGCAGTATTTT.

The chain couples TRBV14 to TRBJ2-3; D unresolved. Looked up from germline, CDR1 is SGHDN and CDR2 is FVKESK. CDR3 length: 14 residues. V lost 0 bases and J 3 bases, leaving 7 bases between the germline ends. The CDR3 nucleotides read TGTGCCAGCAGCCAAGATCTGTGGACAGATACGCAGTATTTT. It encodes CASSQDLWTDTQYF.

The V and J genes are TRBV19 and TRBJ1-4; TRBD1 is a possible D gene (5 bases). Trimming took 6 bases from V and 6 from J, leaving 14 bases between them. The CDR3 is 14 amino acids. CDR1 is LNHDA, CDR2 SQIVND, per germline (reference sequence). CDR3 region: CASSVSGSDEKLFF. Written as DNA, the CDR3 is TGTGCCAGTAGCGTCTCAGGGTCGGATGAAAAACTGTTTTTT.

This clone is termed medium-sized. The rearrangement uses TRBV6-1 and TRBJ2-1, with 8 bases lining up with TRBD2. This CDR3 is built from 14 residues. Germline values: CDR1 MNHNS, CDR2 SASEGT. Trimming removed 7 bases from V and 1 base from J; junction bases left unmatched: 3. The CDR3 bases are TGTGCCAGCACGGGACTAGAGTCCTACAATGAGCAGTTCTTC. This codes for CASTGLESYNEQFF.

This clone was picked up one time. The chain has TRBV6-5 and TRBJ2-7, with D possibly being TRBD1 (6 bases). Germline V lookup: CDR1 MNHEY, CDR2 SVGAGI. The V gene lost 6 bases and the J gene lost 5 bases, with 17 bases spanning the gap. The CDR3 contains 14 residues. CDR3 residues: CASSLGLRGDEQYF. Here the CDR3 DNA reads TGTGCCAGCAGCTTAGGGCTCAGGGGCGACGAGCAGTACTTC.

The V gene is TRBV5-1, the J gene TRBJ2-7; D may correspond to TRBD1 or TRBD2 (5 bases each). CDR1 and CDR2 from the germline V gene are SGHRS and YFSETQ. V was shortened by 0 bases and J by 2 bases, with 12 bases between the two germline ends. The CDR3 length is 15 residues. The CDR3 nucleotides are TGCGCCAGCAGCTTGGTTGCAGGGAGTGCCTACGAGCAGTACTTC. Translating gives CASSLVAGSAYEQYF.